The clone carrying this TCR beta chain has a single count. This CDR3 contains 12 residues. Looked up from germline, CDR1 is SQVTM and CDR2 is ANQGSEA. V lost 6 bases and J lost 6, with 12 bases in between. The record originates from a study of blood T cell repertoires in COVID-19. Per the authors' pipeline: It was from reference gene primer amplification that nucleated cell counts were estimated. Sequenced by immunoSEQ multiplex PCR; TCRdb stores in-frame clones only, minus some. That table gives V, J and clone size, and the DNA gave D and trimming. The sample includes tens of thousands of clones, around 89% of them seen just once.

The rearrangement links TRBV29-1 to TRBJ2-1; D uncertain. The specimen was peripheral blood. The TCR was taken from a man in his sixties or seventies with active or convalescent COVID-19. The CDR3 protein is CSVLSPSNEQFF. Here the CDR3 DNA reads TGCAGCGTCCTGTCCCCGAGCAATGAGCAGTTCTTC.